The entry below describes one T cell receptor (beta chain). These data are taken from a study of cytomegalovirus exposure and HLA in healthy donors. The V and J ends lost 6 bases and 7 bases respectively, with 18 bases between them. The CDR3 covers 15 residues. Germline CDR1 is KGHSH and CDR2 is LQKENI. Researchers ran the PCR with 60 Vbeta and 13 Jbeta primers. Only in-frame clones appear in the TCRdb table, and some are missing; sequencing was by immunoSEQ multiplex PCR. The sample yields around 130,000 clones, around 77% seen once. V and J are TRBV18 and TRBJ1-4; unclear D gene. Sequenced: PBMCs. This sequence was found in a woman aged 55-75 years in good health and CMV-seronegative. CDR3 coding DNA: TGTGCCAGCTCCCCGGGTACGGGGAGAATTGAAAAACTGTTTTTT. Residues: CASSPGTGRIEKLFF.